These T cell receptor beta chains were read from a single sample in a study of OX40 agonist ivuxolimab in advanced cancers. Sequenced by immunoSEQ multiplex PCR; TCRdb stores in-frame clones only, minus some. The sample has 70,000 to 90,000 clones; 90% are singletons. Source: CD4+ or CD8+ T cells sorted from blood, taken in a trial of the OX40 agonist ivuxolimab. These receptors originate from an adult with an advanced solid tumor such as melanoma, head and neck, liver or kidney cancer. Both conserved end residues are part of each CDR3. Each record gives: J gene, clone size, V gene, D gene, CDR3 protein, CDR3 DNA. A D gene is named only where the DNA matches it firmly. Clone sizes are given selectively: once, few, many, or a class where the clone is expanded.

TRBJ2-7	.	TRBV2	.	CASSGQYEQYF	TGTGCCAGCAGTGGACAGTACGAGCAGTACTTC
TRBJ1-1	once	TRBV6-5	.	CASRGLDRQFTEAFF	TGTGCCAGCAGAGGCCTCGACAGGCAGTTCACTGAAGCTTTCTTT
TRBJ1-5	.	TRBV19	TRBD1	CASSMGQGSGMSNQPQHF	TGTGCCAGTAGTATGGGACAGGGAAGTGGAATGAGCAATCAGCCCCAGCATTTT
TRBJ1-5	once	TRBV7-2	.	CASSLALTSNQPQHF	TGTGCCAGCAGCTTAGCGTTGACTAGCAATCAGCCCCAGCATTTT
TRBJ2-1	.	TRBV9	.	CASSVIASSYNEQFF	TGTGCCAGCAGCGTAATTGCGAGCTCCTACAATGAGCAGTTCTTC
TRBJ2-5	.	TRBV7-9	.	CASSSPGRQGGGETQYF	TGTGCCAGCAGCTCCCCTGGAAGGCAGGGAGGGGGAGAGACCCAGTACTTC
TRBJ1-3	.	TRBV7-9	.	CASSLGNSGNTIYF	TGTGCCAGCAGCCTAGGGAACTCTGGAAACACCATATATTTT
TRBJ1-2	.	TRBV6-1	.	CASSPNYGYTF	TGTGCCAGCAGCCCTAACTATGGCTACACCTTC
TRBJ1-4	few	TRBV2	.	CASSEADPRAGEKLFF	TGTGCCAGCAGTGAAGCGGACCCCAGGGCCGGTGAAAAACTGTTTTTT
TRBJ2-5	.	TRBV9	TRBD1	CASSVAPTGLETQYF	TGTGCCAGCAGCGTAGCCCCGACAGGGCTGGAGACCCAGTACTTC
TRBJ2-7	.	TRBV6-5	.	CASSWSAQSSYEQYF	TGTGCCAGCAGTTGGAGCGCTCAGAGCTCCTACGAGCAGTACTTC
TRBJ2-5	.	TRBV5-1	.	CASSSTGTLQETQYF	TGCGCCAGCAGCTCGACCGGGACACTTCAAGAGACCCAGTACTTC
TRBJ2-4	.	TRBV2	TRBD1	CASTDRVENIQYF	TGTGCCAGCACCGACAGGGTTGAAAACATTCAGTACTTC
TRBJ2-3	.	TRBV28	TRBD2	CASSLARGELATQYF	TGTGCCAGCAGTTTGGCCCGGGGGGAGTTGGCTACGCAGTATTTT
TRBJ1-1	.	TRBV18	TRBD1	CASSPPSTGIDTEAFF	TGTGCCAGCTCACCACCCTCGACAGGGATCGACACTGAAGCTTTCTTT
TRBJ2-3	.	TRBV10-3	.	CAISDGGTTDTQYF	TGTGCCATCAGTGACGGGGGAACCACAGATACGCAGTATTTT
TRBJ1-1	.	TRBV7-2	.	CASSLMNTEAFF	TGTGCCAGCAGCTTGATGAACACTGAAGCTTTCTTT
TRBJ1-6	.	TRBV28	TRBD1	CAIHPGTGGGSPLHF	TGTGCCATCCATCCCGGGACAGGGGGCGGTTCACCCCTCCACTTT
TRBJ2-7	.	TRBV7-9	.	CASTLPSSYEQYF	TGTGCCAGCACGTTACCCAGCTCCTACGAGCAGTACTTC
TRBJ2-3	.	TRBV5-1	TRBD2	CASSLPNLTSGTFTDTQYF	TGCGCCAGCAGCTTGCCCAACCTGACTAGCGGGACCTTCACAGATACGCAGTATTTT
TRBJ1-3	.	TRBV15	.	CATSRDILGDPTGNTIYF	TGTGCCACCAGCAGAGATATTTTGGGGGACCCCACTGGAAACACCATATATTTT
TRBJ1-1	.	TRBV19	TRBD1	CASSINRGGGTEAFF	TGTGCCAGTAGTATAAACAGGGGAGGTGGCACTGAAGCTTTCTTT